These T cell receptor beta chains were read from a single sample in a study of cytomegalovirus exposure and HLA in healthy donors. This table comes from immunoSEQ multiplex PCR, and its TCRdb copy is limited to in-frame clones, with some not included. The sample contains 100,000 to 150,000 clones, 77% of which appear only once. The sequenced sample was PBMCs. The origin of the receptors is a human donor in good health. Each CDR3 is given with its conserved first and last residue. Fields, in order: clone size, J gene, D gene, V gene, CDR3 DNA, CDR3 protein. D genes are given only for firm matches. The size entry is marked missing in some rows and otherwise reads once, few, many or a size class.

abundance: NA; j_gene: TRBJ2-3; d_gene: NA; v_gene: TRBV28; CDR3nt: TGTGCCAGCAGTTTGGAGTATACGCAGTATTTT; CDR3aa: CASSLEYTQYF
abundance: NA; j_gene: TRBJ2-1; d_gene: TRBD2; v_gene: TRBV7-2; CDR3nt: TGTGCCAGCAGCTTAGCGTGGCGGGAGGTAGGGGCATTTGAGCAGTTCTTC; CDR3aa: CASSLAWREVGAFEQFF
abundance: NA; j_gene: TRBJ1-2; d_gene: NA; v_gene: TRBV12-2; CDR3nt: TGTGCAAGTCGCTTAAGGGTTGGGGGAGGGTATGGCTACACCTTC; CDR3aa: CASRLRVGGGYGYTF
abundance: NA; j_gene: TRBJ1-2; d_gene: NA; v_gene: TRBV7-9; CDR3nt: TGTGCCAGCAGCTTGAGGAGTGGCTACACCTTC; CDR3aa: CASSLRSGYTF
abundance: NA; j_gene: TRBJ2-1; d_gene: NA; v_gene: TRBV28; CDR3nt: TGTGCCAGCAGTTTAGGCCCCCAACAGGGTGGTGGGTTCTTC; CDR3aa: CASSLGPQQGGGFF
abundance: NA; j_gene: TRBJ1-5; d_gene: TRBD1; v_gene: TRBV4-1; CDR3nt: TGCGCCAGCAGCCAAGATGCAGGGGGTGATATCAAGCCCCAGCATTTT; CDR3aa: CASSQDAGGDIKPQHF
abundance: NA; j_gene: TRBJ1-1; d_gene: TRBD1; v_gene: TRBV10-3; CDR3nt: TGTGCCATCAGGGGGACAGAGAATACCCCAGGGGCTTTCTTT; CDR3aa: CAIRGTENTPGAFF
abundance: once; j_gene: TRBJ2-7; d_gene: TRBD1; v_gene: TRBV2; CDR3nt: TGTGCCAGCAGAGCAAACAGGGGCGCCCATTACGAGCAGTACTTC; CDR3aa: CASRANRGAHYEQYF
abundance: few; j_gene: TRBJ1-5; d_gene: NA; v_gene: TRBV28; CDR3nt: TGTGCCAGCACCGGAACGGGACTGAACAATCAGCCCCAGCATTTT; CDR3aa: CASTGTGLNNQPQHF
abundance: NA; j_gene: TRBJ2-7; d_gene: NA; v_gene: TRBV6-5; CDR3nt: TGTGCCAGCGGCGGAGGAGTAGGCCCCTACGAGCAGTACTTC; CDR3aa: CASGGGVGPYEQYF
abundance: NA; j_gene: TRBJ1-3; d_gene: TRBD1; v_gene: TRBV2; CDR3nt: TGTGCCAGCGACCGGGACAGGGTCTTTAACTCTGGAAACACCATATATTTT; CDR3aa: CASDRDRVFNSGNTIYF
abundance: few; j_gene: TRBJ2-1; d_gene: NA; v_gene: TRBV15; CDR3nt: TGTGCCACCAGCAGAGGGGCCATCCCGGCCCAGTTCTTC; CDR3aa: CATSRGAIPAQFF
abundance: NA; j_gene: TRBJ2-4; d_gene: TRBD1; v_gene: TRBV6-5; CDR3nt: TGTGCCAGCGGACCAACAGGGGACCCCAGGAACATTCAGTACTTC; CDR3aa: CASGPTGDPRNIQYF
abundance: NA; j_gene: TRBJ1-4; d_gene: NA; v_gene: TRBV5-6; CDR3nt: TGTGCCAGCAGCCCCGGGCAGGGGTATGAAAAACTGTTTTTT; CDR3aa: CASSPGQGYEKLFF